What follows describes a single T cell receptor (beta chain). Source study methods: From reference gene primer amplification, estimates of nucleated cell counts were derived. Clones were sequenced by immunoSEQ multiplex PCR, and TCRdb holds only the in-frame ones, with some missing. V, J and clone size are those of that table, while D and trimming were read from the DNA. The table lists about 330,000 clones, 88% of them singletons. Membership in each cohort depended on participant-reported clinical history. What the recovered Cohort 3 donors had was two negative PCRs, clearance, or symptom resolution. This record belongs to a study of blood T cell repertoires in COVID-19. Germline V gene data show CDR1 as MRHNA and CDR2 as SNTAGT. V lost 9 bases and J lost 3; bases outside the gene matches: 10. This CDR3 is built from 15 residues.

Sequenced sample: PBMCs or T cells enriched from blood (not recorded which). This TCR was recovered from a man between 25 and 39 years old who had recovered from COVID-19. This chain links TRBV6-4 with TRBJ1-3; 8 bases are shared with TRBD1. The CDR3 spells CARWDRNLFGNTIYF. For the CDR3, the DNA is TGTGCCAGGTGGGACAGGAATCTTTTTGGAAACACCATATATTTT.